What follows is one TCR beta chain and its context. Profiling relied on immunoSEQ multiplex PCR, and the TCRdb table lists in-frame clones only, not all of them. The sample lists 1.6 million or so clones, around 98.5% occurring once. The data are from a study of shared clonotypes between healthy human individuals. The length of the CDR3 is 15 residues. The V gene's germline CDR1 is SGHRS and CDR2 YFSETQ. V was clipped by 2 bases and J by 2 bases; unmatched bases: 4. V is TRBV5-1 and J is TRBJ2-1; TRBD2 matches 7 bases. The TCR originated in a man aged 25 to 40 in good health. Source material: naive CD4+ T cells sorted from blood. Subset indicated: CD45RA+ positively selected. The CDR3 sequence: CASSFGRETYNEQFF. CDR3 coding DNA: TGCGCCAGCAGCTTTGGGCGGGAGACCTACAATGAGCAGTTCTTC. The entire variable domain, with the rest obtained from reference TRBV5-1 and TRBJ2-1, is as follows: KAGVTQTPRYLIKTRGQQVTLSCSPISGHRSVSWYQQTPGQGLQFLFEYFSETQRNKGNFPGRFSGRQFSNSRSEMNVSTLELGDSALYLCASSFGRETYNEQFFGPGTRLTVL.